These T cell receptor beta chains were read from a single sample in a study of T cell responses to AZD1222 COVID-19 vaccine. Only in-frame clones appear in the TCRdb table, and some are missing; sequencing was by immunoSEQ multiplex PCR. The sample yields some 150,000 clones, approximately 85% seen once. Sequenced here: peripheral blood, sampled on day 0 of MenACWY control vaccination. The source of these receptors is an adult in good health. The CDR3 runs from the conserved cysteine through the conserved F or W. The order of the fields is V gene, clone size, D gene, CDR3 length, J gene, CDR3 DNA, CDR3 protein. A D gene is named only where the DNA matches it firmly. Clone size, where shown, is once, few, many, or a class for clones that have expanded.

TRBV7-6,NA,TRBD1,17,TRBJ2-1,TGTGCCAGCAGCTTGGAACCCGGGACAGCACTCGGGAATGAGCAGTTCTTC,CASSLEPGTALGNEQFF
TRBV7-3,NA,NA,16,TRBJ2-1,TGTGCCAGCAGCAGGGGCTCGGGGGCGCGATACAATGAGCAGTTCTTC,CASSRGSGARYNEQFF
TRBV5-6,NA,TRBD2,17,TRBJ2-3,TGTGCCAGCAGCTTGGCCGTAGGCGGGGGAAGCACAGATACGCAGTATTTT,CASSLAVGGGSTDTQYF
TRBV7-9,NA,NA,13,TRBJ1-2,TGTGCCAGCAGCTTAGACAGGGAGGGTGGCTACACCTTC,CASSLDREGGYTF
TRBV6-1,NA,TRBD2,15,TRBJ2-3,TGTGCCAGCAGTGAACTAGCGGGGGGAGGAGATACGCAGTATTTT,CASSELAGGGDTQYF
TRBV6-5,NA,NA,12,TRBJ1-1,TGTGCCAGCAGCAGCAGGGGACCTGAAGCTTTCTTT,CASSSRGPEAFF
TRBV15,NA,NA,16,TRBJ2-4,TGTGCCACCAGCAGAGATCTACGGGTAGCCAAAAACATTCAGTACTTC,CATSRDLRVAKNIQYF
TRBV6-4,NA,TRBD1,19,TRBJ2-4,TGTGCCAGCAGTGACCCCCTAACAAGACAGGGTGTAGCCAAAAACATTCAGTACTTC,CASSDPLTRQGVAKNIQYF
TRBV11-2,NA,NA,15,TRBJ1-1,TGTGCCAGCAGCTCTAACCGAAGAGCAAACACTGAAGCTTTCTTT,CASSSNRRANTEAFF
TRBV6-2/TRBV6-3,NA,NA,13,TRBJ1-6,TGTGCCAGCAGTTACACCGGGGGATCACCCCTCCACTTT,CASSYTGGSPLHF
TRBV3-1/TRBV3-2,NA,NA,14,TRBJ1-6,TGTGCCAGCAGCCGGGCCTTAAATAATTCACCCCTCCACTTT,CASSRALNNSPLHF
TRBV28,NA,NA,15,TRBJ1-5,TGTGCCAGCAGTTTAGGGTTGGGGGCTGAGCAGCCCCAGCATTTT,CASSLGLGAEQPQHF
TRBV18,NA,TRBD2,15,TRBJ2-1,TGTGCCAGCTCACCGGCTAGCGGGGGGGCCACTGAGCAGTTCTTC,CASSPASGGATEQFF
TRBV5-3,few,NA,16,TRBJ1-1,TGTGCCAGAAGTTATCTCGGGGGACGGAGGAACACTGAAGCTTTCTTT,CARSYLGGRRNTEAFF
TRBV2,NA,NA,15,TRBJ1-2,TGTGCCAGCAGTGGGAATTGGGGGGGTGACTATGGCTACACCTTC,CASSGNWGGDYGYTF
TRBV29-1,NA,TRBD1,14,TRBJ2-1,TGCAGCGCACAGACAGGGGGGGGCTACAATGAGCAGTTCTTC,CSAQTGGGYNEQFF
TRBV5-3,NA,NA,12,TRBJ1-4,TGTGCCAGAAGCTTGGTTTCAGAAAAACTGTTTTTT,CARSLVSEKLFF
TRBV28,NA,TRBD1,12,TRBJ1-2,TGTGCCAGCAAGACAGGGGGCGATGGCTACACCTTC,CASKTGGDGYTF
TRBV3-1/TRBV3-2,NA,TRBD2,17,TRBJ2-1,TGTGCCAGCAGCCAGCTACGTAGCGGGGGGGCCCTCAATGAGCAGTTCTTC,CASSQLRSGGALNEQFF
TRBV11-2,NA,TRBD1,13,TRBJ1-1,TGTGCCAGCAGCCTTGGACAGGGGCCTGAAGCTTTCTTT,CASSLGQGPEAFF
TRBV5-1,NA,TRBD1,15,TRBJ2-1,TGCGCCAGCAGCCCGAGGGGGACAGGGGGGAATGAGCAGTTCTTC,CASSPRGTGGNEQFF
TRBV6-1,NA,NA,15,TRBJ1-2,TGTGCCAGCAGTGAAGGGGGAGGGCTTAGCTGGGGCTACACCTTC,CASSEGGGLSWGYTF
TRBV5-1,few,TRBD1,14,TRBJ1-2,TGCGCCAGCAGTTCGGGACAGGGGGCGCTTGGCTACACCTTC,CASSSGQGALGYTF
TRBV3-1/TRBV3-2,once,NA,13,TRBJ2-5,TGTGCCAGCAGCCAAGTACGCGGAGAGACCCAGTACTTC,CASSQVRGETQYF
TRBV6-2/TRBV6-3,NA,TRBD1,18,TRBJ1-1,TGTGCCAGCAGTTTACTAACCAGGGGGCTTGTCGGGAACACTGAAGCTTTCTTT,CASSLLTRGLVGNTEAFF
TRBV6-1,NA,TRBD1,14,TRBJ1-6,TGTGCCAGCAGTGAGGACAGGGGTGATTCCCCCCTCCACTTT,CASSEDRGDSPLHF
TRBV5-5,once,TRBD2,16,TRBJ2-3,TGTGCCAGCAGCGGACTAGCGGGGGGTAACACAGATACGCAGTATTTT,CASSGLAGGNTDTQYF
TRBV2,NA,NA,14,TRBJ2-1,TGTGCCAGCAGGTTTATGACAGGGAGGGGTGAGCAGTTCTTC,CASRFMTGRGEQFF
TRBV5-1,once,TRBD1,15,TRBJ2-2,TGCGCCAGCAGCTTGAGACAGGGAAACACCGGGGAGCTGTTTTTT,CASSLRQGNTGELFF
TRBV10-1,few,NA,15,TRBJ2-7,TGCGCCAGCAGTGAAGTAGGGACGGGACCCTACGAGCAGTACTTC,CASSEVGTGPYEQYF
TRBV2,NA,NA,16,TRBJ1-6,TGTGCCAGCAGTGAAACGGTCCCAGGGGTAGATTCACCCCTCCACTTT,CASSETVPGVDSPLHF
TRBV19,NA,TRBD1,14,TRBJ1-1,TGTGCCAGTAGTATAGGGGACAGGAACACTGAAGCTTTCTTT,CASSIGDRNTEAFF
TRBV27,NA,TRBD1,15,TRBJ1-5,TGTGCCAGCACTCCTAGCGGGACAGGCAATCAGCCCCAGCATTTT,CASTPSGTGNQPQHF
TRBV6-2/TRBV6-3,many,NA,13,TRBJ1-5,TGTGCCAGCAGTTCGTACGGTCAACAGCCCCAGCATTTT,CASSSYGQQPQHF
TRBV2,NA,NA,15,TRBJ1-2,TGTGCCAGCAGTGTCGGCCAGGGTAGGGTAAATGGCTACACCTTC,CASSVGQGRVNGYTF
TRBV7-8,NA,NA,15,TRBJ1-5,TGTGCCAGCAGCTTAAGGGGCGGGGGCAATCAGCCCCAGCATTTT,CASSLRGGGNQPQHF
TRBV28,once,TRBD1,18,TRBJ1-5,TGTGCCAGCAGTTTCGGGGACAGTAATACAATAGGCAATCAGCCCCAGCATTTT,CASSFGDSNTIGNQPQHF
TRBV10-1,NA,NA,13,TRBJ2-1,TGCGCCGGTACTCGTATTGTAAACAATGAGCAGTTCTTC,CAGTRIVNNEQFF
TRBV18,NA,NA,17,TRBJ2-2,TGTGCCAGCTCACCCAATTGGATGGGAGCAAACACCGGGGAGCTGTTTTTT,CASSPNWMGANTGELFF
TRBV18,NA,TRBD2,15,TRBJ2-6,TGTGCCAGCTCACCGCGGGGGTCTGGGGCCAACGTCCTGACTTTC,CASSPRGSGANVLTF
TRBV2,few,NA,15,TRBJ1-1,TGTGCCAGCCTACCCGTTCGAGGTACCAACACTGAAGCTTTCTTT,CASLPVRGTNTEAFF